This entry describes one TCR beta chain. Its antigen is still unknown. The assay was immunoSEQ multiplex PCR, and TCRdb's table has in-frame clones only and misses some. Among about 170,000 clones listed, 85% to 90% were seen once. This CDR3 is built from 14 residues. The junction had 8 bases not matched to a gene; V was cut back by 5 bases and J by 7 bases. Looked up from germline, CDR1 is SGHTA and CDR2 is FQGNSA. The data derive from a study of T cell responses to AZD1222 COVID-19 vaccine. Overall study findings and caveats: Spike was spanned by vaccine-associated CD4 TCRs, with dominance at 160-218 and 743-854.

The material sequenced was peripheral blood, taken on day 0 of AZD1222 vaccination. This chain joins TRBV7-2 and TRBJ1-5; 7 bases fit TRBD1. The source is an adult in good health. CDR3 residues: CASSDVTGMQPQHF. The CDR3 coding sequence is TGTGCCAGCAGCGACGTGACAGGGATGCAGCCCCAGCATTTT.